This paragraph reports one T cell receptor (beta chain). Its target is unknown. Data came from immunoSEQ multiplex PCR; TCRdb stores just in-frame clones and leaves some out. This table holds about 78,000 clones, 90% to 98% found once. This sample stems from a study of human thymus T cells. Whole-study results and caveats: Related research found strongly overlapping thymic repertoires in unrelated individuals. V and J genes seemed to be used with bias in thymic and blood repertoires.

CDR1 and CDR2 from the germline V gene are MNHEY and SVGAGI. The CDR3 is 15 amino acids. The J segment lost 8 bases and the V segment lost 5 bases, leaving 11 bases of the junction unmatched. Resections were taken during corrective heart surgery, and the thymus tissue came from these. Those donating were healthy Finnish infants in corrective surgery for congenital heart defects. This chain connects TRBV6-5 to TRBJ1-4; 7 bases are shared with TRBD1. The receptor was isolated from a boy younger than two with a congenital heart defect but otherwise immunologically healthy. Sequenced sample: thymus tissue. DNA for the CDR3: TGTGCCAGCAGTCCTAAACAGGGGAGGCGCGAAAAACTGTTTTTT. As protein: CASSPKQGRREKLFF.